Detailed here is one T cell receptor (beta chain). Its antigen is as yet unknown. This specimen belongs to a study of OX40 agonist ivuxolimab in advanced cancers. Study at large: Dose-escalation cases comprised hepatocellular carcinoma, melanoma, renal cell or head and neck cancer.

The CDR3 is 13 amino acids. Germline V gene data show CDR1 as GTSNPN and CDR2 as SVGIG (reference sequence). Trimming removed 0 bases at V and 3 bases at J, with 9 bases between. Clones were read by immunoSEQ multiplex PCR, and TCRdb kept only the in-frame ones, dropping some. The data contain roughly 56,000 clones, 70% to 90% of them singletons. Study outcomes and limitations: Compared with CD4+, CD8+ T cells on average had more expanded clones.

The V call is TRBV30, the J call TRBJ2-7; no reliable D call. The sample was CD4+ or CD8+ T cells sorted from blood, taken in a trial of the OX40 agonist ivuxolimab. The sequence was collected from an adult with an advanced solid tumor such as melanoma, head and neck, liver or kidney cancer. CDR3 bases: TGTGCCTGGAGTGTACGTAGGTTCTACGAGCAGTACTTC. This codes for CAWSVRRFYEQYF. The full variable domain, its missing parts supplied by reference TRBV30 and TRBJ2-7, is SQTIHQWPATLVQPVGSPLSLECTVEGTSNPNLYWYRQAAGRGLQLLFYSVGIGQISSEVPQNLSASRPQDRQFILSSKKLLLSDSGFYLCAWSVRRFYEQYFGPGTRLTVT.